Listed below are T cell receptor beta chains from one sample, sequenced in a study of regulatory T cells in long-lasting Graves disease. TCRdb independently ran MiXCR on the multiplex PCR reads; one entry per CDR3 protein. The sample includes approximately 540,000 distinct CDR3 sequences, around 11% of them seen just once. The same sample was also studied in work on T cells in Graves' hyperthyroidism and ophthalmopathy.

The specimen comprised peripheral blood mononuclear cells (PBMCs), sampled at new diagnosis, from a patient treated with antithyroid drugs. These receptors were obtained from a woman in her 30s with Graves disease. CDR3s include the opening cysteine and the closing phenylalanine or tryptophan. Fields, in order: J gene, V gene, clone size, D gene, CDR3 DNA, CDR3 protein. A D gene is named only where the DNA matches it firmly. Not every row has a clone size; where given, it reads once, few, many or a size class.

TRBJ1-6 | TRBV7-3 | many | - | TGTGCCAGCAGCTTAACTGGACAGAGTCACAATTCACCCCTCCACTTT | CASSLTGQSHNSPLHF
TRBJ1-1 | TRBV11-2 | many | TRBD1 | TGTGCCAGCAGCTTACAGACAGGGAGCAGTGAAGCTTTCTTT | CASSLQTGSSEAFF
TRBJ2-4 | TRBV28 | few | - | TGTGCCAGCAGTTCCGGCGTCCGGGGGTCGGTCAAAAACATTCAGTACTTC | CASSSGVRGSVKNIQYF
TRBJ2-1 | TRBV12-3/TRBV12-4 | many | - | TGTGCCAGCAGTTTAGTAGCGGTCACGGGGGAGCAGTTCTTC | CASSLVAVTGEQFF
TRBJ1-5 | TRBV15 | - | - | TGTGCCACCAGCAGCGGTCCCGGCCCAGGGCCCCAGCATTTT | CATSSGPGPGPQHF
TRBJ1-4 | TRBV19 | many | - | TGTGCCAGTAGTCCCGTATACCAGGGGAATGAAAAACTGTTTTTT | CASSPVYQGNEKLFF
TRBJ2-7 | TRBV11-2 | many | - | TGTGCCAGCAGCTCCCCCTGGGGAGAGCAGTACTTC | CASSSPWGEQYF
TRBJ1-1 | TRBV20-1 | - | TRBD1 | TGCAGTGCTAGGGGGACAGGTGTCGAAGCTTTCTTT | CSARGTGVEAFF
TRBJ2-3 | TRBV20-1 | - | - | TGCAGTGCTATAGAGGCTGTTTCTCATACGCAGTATTTT | CSAIEAVSHTQYF
TRBJ2-5 | TRBV11-3 | many | - | TGTGCCAGCAGCCGTACGATTTTGGAGACCCAGTACTTC | CASSRTILETQYF
TRBJ1-4 | TRBV19 | many | - | TGTGCCAGTAGTATCTCTGTTCAGCTGAATGAAAAACTGTTTTTT | CASSISVQLNEKLFF
TRBJ2-2 | TRBV30 | many | - | TGTGCCTGGAGTGTCTGGGGGGCGAACACCGGGGAGCTGTTTTTT | CAWSVWGANTGELFF
TRBJ2-5 | TRBV19 | - | - | TGTGCCAGTAGTCCAAGACTAAAAGAGACCCAGTACTTC | CASSPRLKETQYF
TRBJ2-1 | TRBV24-1 | once | - | TGTGCCACCAGTGCCGGGACCGCGGGGTCCTACAATGAGCAGTTCTTC | CATSAGTAGSYNEQFF
TRBJ2-1 | TRBV10-3 | few | TRBD2 | TGTGCCATCGCGGCGGGAGGGCCGGATGAGCAGTCCTTC | CAIAAGGPDEQSF
TRBJ2-3 | TRBV20-1 | few | - | TGCAGTGCTAGCTCGGGACTTGGGGTTTGGGGTACGCAGTATTTT | CSASSGLGVWGTQYF
TRBJ2-1 | TRBV5-6 | many | - | TGTGCCAGCAGCTTGGGAGACTCCTACAATGAGCAGTTCTTC | CASSLGDSYNEQFF
TRBJ2-5 | TRBV20-1 | many | TRBD1 | TGCAGTGCCGGACAGGGTTTATCTTTAGAGACCCAGTACTTC | CSAGQGLSLETQYF
TRBJ2-5 | TRBV28 | many | - | TGTGCCAGCAGTTTCTTGGGTCCCCAAGAGACCCAGTACTTC | CASSFLGPQETQYF
TRBJ1-5 | TRBV6-2/TRBV6-3 | many | - | TGTGCCAGCAGTACCCGACACGGGACCCAGCATTTT | CASSTRHGTQHF
TRBJ1-5 | TRBV27 | many | - | TGTGCCAGCAGTCTTAAGTATCCGGGACGGCGAAGCAATCAGCCCCAGCATTTT | CASSLKYPGRRSNQPQHF
TRBJ1-3 | TRBV7-2 | - | - | TGTGCCCTACCTGGCGCGCGTAACACCATATATTTT | CALPGARNTIYF
TRBJ2-2 | TRBV3-1 | many | - | TGTGCCAGCAGCCACTTACTAAACGCCGGGGAGCTGTTTTTT | CASSHLLNAGELFF
TRBJ2-7 | TRBV6-5 | many | - | TGTGCCAGCAGTTTTTCAGGGGACTCACCTTACGAGCAGTACTTC | CASSFSGDSPYEQYF
TRBJ2-3 | TRBV2 | - | TRBD2 | TGTGCCAGCAGGGGGACTAGCGGGAGTTCAGATACGCAGTATTTT | CASRGTSGSSDTQYF
TRBJ1-5 | TRBV10-2 | - | - | TGCGCCAGCAGTGAAGGGCGTCCTAATCAGCTCCAGCATTTT | CASSEGRPNQLQHF
TRBJ2-2 | TRBV28 | - | TRBD2 | TGTGCCAGCAGTTCCGGCGGGGGGCGGGGCGGGGAGCTGTTTTTT | CASSSGGGRGGELFF
TRBJ2-2 | TRBV6-1 | many | TRBD2 | TGTGCCAGCACCTCCCTAGCTAGCGGGGCGAACACCGGGGAGCTGTTTTTT | CASTSLASGANTGELFF
TRBJ1-1 | TRBV27 | few | TRBD1 | TGTGCCAGCAGTCCCGGGACAGGGGGCTACGGAGAAGCTTTCTTT | CASSPGTGGYGEAFF
TRBJ2-3 | TRBV2 | - | - | TGTGCCAGCGAGGGTAGCGGCGTAAATGGGATAGATACGCAGTATTTT | CASEGSGVNGIDTQYF
TRBJ2-2 | TRBV5-5 | few | TRBD1 | TGTGCCAGCAGGCTGGGACAGGGGTACTTTGGGGAGCTGTTTTTT | CASRLGQGYFGELFF
TRBJ2-7 | TRBV11-2 | many | TRBD1 | TGTGCCAGCAGCTTTGGTTTGACAGGGGGCTACGAGCAGTACTTC | CASSFGLTGGYEQYF
TRBJ1-1 | TRBV2 | many | - | TGTGCCAGCAGTGACCAACAGGGCCTCGCGGCTTTCTTT | CASSDQQGLAAFF
TRBJ1-1 | TRBV20-1 | few | TRBD1 | TGCAGTGCTAGATTGGGACAGCCAAACACTGAAGCTTTCTTT | CSARLGQPNTEAFF
TRBJ2-2 | TRBV5-1 | many | - | TGCGCCAGCAGCTTTCTTAGGATCGAAACTGGGGAGCTGTTTTTT | CASSFLRIETGELFF
TRBJ1-2 | TRBV11-2 | - | TRBD1 | TGTGCCAGCAGTTATACAGGGGAGGGTGGCTACACCTTC | CASSYTGEGGYTF
TRBJ1-5 | TRBV6-1 | few | TRBD1 | TGTGCCAGCAGCCCGACAGGGGAGCGGCAGCCCCAGCATTTT | CASSPTGERQPQHF
TRBJ1-6 | TRBV9 | many | TRBD1 | TGTGCCAGCAGCGTTACAGGGGGACATTCACCCCTCCACTTT | CASSVTGGHSPLHF
TRBJ2-5 | TRBV6-5 | many | TRBD2 | TGTGCCAGCAGTTACTGGGCTAGCGGAGAAGAGACCCAGTACTTC | CASSYWASGEETQYF
TRBJ2-5 | TRBV6-1 | many | TRBD1 | TGTGCCAGCAGACCAAGACAGGGATTGGAGACCCAGTACTTC | CASRPRQGLETQYF
TRBJ2-3 | TRBV11-2 | many | - | TGTGCCAGCAGCACCGGGACTCCGGACACGCAGTATTTT | CASSTGTPDTQYF
TRBJ1-1 | TRBV10-3 | many | - | TGTGCCATCAGTGACGACCCGGAGGGCACTGAAGCTTTCTTT | CAISDDPEGTEAFF
TRBJ2-3 | TRBV28 | many | TRBD2 | TGTGCCAGCAGTTTATGGACTAGCGGGAGGGTAGCAGATACGCAGTATTTT | CASSLWTSGRVADTQYF
TRBJ2-5 | TRBV7-8 | many | - | TGTGCCAGCAGCTTAGAGGTTACTATTCCAGAGACCCAGTACTTC | CASSLEVTIPETQYF
TRBJ2-1 | TRBV5-8 | few | TRBD1 | TGTGCCAGCAGCTTCCCCGGGACAGGGAAGGGTGAGCAGTTCTTC | CASSFPGTGKGEQFF
TRBJ1-3 | TRBV28 | many | TRBD1 | TGTGCCAGCAGTTCCTATCTGACAGGGCCCTTCTCTGGAAACACCATATATTTT | CASSSYLTGPFSGNTIYF
TRBJ2-1 | TRBV5-1 | - | TRBD2 | TGCGCCAGCAGCTGGGCCGGGACTAGCGGGAATAGGGAGTTCTTC | CASSWAGTSGNREFF
TRBJ1-3 | TRBV4-1 | - | TRBD1 | TGCGCCAGCAGCCAAGGATCCGGGACAGGGCTGGCTGGAAACACCATATATTTT | CASSQGSGTGLAGNTIYF
TRBJ2-3 | TRBV19 | many | - | TGTGCCAGTAGTTCGTACTCGGACTCCCGCGATCCAGATACGCAGTATTTT | CASSSYSDSRDPDTQYF
TRBJ1-1 | TRBV10-3 | many | - | TGTGCCATCAACTCTCTCTTGGGGAACACTGAAGCTTTCTTT | CAINSLLGNTEAFF
TRBJ2-7 | TRBV2 | many | - | TGTGCCAGCAGTGAGTCGGGCGGAGCCACCTACGAGCAGTACTTC | CASSESGGATYEQYF
TRBJ1-3 | TRBV9 | - | - | TGTGCCAGCAGCGCGGGGGCGTTTGGAAACACCATATATTTT | CASSAGAFGNTIYF
TRBJ2-1 | TRBV27 | many | - | TGTGCCAGCAGTTTCAGCAACCCCTATGTCTACAATGAGCAGTTCTTC | CASSFSNPYVYNEQFF
TRBJ1-5 | TRBV12-3/TRBV12-4 | many | - | TGTGCCAGCAAGGAGGGGGGGCAGCCCCAGCATTTT | CASKEGGQPQHF